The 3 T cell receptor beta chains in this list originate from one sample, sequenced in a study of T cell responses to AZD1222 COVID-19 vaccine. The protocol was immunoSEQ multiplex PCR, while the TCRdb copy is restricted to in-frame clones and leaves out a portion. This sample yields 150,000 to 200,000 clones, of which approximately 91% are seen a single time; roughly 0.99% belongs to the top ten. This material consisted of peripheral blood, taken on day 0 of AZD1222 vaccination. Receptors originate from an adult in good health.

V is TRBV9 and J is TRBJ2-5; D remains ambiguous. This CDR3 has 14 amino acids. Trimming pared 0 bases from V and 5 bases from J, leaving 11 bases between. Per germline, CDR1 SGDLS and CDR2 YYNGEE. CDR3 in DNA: TGTGCCAGCAGCGTAGGTGGGATCGGGGAGACCCAGTACTTC. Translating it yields CASSVGGIGETQYF.

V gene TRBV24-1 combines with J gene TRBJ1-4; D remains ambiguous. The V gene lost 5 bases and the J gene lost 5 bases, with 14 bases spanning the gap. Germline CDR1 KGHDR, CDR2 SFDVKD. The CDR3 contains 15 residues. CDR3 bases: TGTGCCACCAGTGGTCCCCGGGAGAGAAATGAAAAACTGTTTTTT. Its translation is CATSGPRERNEKLFF.

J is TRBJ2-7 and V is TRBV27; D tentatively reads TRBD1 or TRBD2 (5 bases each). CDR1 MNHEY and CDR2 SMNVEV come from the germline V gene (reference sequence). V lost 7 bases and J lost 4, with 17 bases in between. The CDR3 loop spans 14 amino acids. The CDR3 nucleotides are TGTGCCAGCACGGACATCGGGAACCCATACGAGCAGTACTTC. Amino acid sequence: CASTDIGNPYEQYF.